This TCR beta chain was profiled in a study of T cells after posttransplantation cyclophosphamide. Findings and caveats of the study: Tissue-infiltrating T cells from skin or gut overlapped little with blood T cells. Later post-transplant blood repertoires were often dominated by donor CD8+ memory clones.

V was shortened by 1 base and J by 11 bases, with 20 bases between the two germline ends. Germline V gene lookup returns CDR1 SGHAT and CDR2 FQNNGV. CDR3 length: 15 residues. Only in-frame clones appear in the TCRdb table, and some are missing; sequencing was by immunoSEQ multiplex PCR. The sample contains roughly 32,000 clones, none occurring once; around 5% lies in the top ten. This clone was counted at least ten times. Its antigen is unidentified. The TCR originated in a woman under 40 in good health and a related stem cell transplant donor. The V and J genes are TRBV11-2 and TRBJ1-1; D may be TRBD1 (5 bases). Sequencing was performed on PBMCs. This CDR3 is CASSLGLGPYGEAFF. CDR3 bases: TGTGCCAGCAGCTTAGGGCTGGGGCCGTATGGGGAGGCTTTCTTT.